The text below deals with one T cell receptor (beta chain). Its antigen remains unknown. This sample stems from a study of graft-versus-host responses after intestinal transplantation. The overall study: Transplantation in recipients was multivisceral, liver-intestinal, or isolated intestinal. Notes on the study in general: Early after transplant, HvG clones declined as circulating GvH clones peaked.

The data were produced by immunoSEQ multiplex PCR, yet TCRdb's version contains in-frame clones alone and is incomplete. The table records more than 90,000 clones, just over 90% of them present only once. Per the germline V gene, CDR1 is MNHNS and CDR2 is SASEGT. Trimming cost V 5 bases and J 0 bases; bases outside gene matches: 6. The CDR3 has 15 amino acids. The origin of this receptor is a human donor who was the organ donor for an intestinal transplant. V gene TRBV6-1 combines with J gene TRBJ1-1; TRBD1 agrees at 7 bases. Here the sequenced sample was unstimulated CD4+ T cells sorted from spleen or lymph node cells, taken before transplant. As DNA, the CDR3 is TGTGCCAGCAGTCCAAGGACAGGTATGAACACTGAAGCTTTCTTT. It yields the protein CASSPRTGMNTEAFF.